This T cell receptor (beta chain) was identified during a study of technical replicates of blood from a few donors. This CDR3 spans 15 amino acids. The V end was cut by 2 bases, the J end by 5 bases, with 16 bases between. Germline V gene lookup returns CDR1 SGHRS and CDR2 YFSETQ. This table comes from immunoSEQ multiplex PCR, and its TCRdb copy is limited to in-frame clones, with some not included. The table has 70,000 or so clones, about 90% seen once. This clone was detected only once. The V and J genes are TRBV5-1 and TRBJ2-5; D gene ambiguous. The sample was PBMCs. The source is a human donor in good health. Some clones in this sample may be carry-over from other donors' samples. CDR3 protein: CASSLDSPSRETQYF. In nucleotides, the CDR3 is TGCGCCAGCAGCTTAGACTCCCCATCGCGGGAGACCCAGTACTTC. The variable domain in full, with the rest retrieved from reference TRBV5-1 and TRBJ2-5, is KAGVTQTPRYLIKTRGQQVTLSCSPISGHRSVSWYQQTPGQGLQFLFEYFSETQRNKGNFPGRFSGRQFSNSRSEMNVSTLELGDSALYLCASSLDSPSRETQYFGPGTRLLVL.